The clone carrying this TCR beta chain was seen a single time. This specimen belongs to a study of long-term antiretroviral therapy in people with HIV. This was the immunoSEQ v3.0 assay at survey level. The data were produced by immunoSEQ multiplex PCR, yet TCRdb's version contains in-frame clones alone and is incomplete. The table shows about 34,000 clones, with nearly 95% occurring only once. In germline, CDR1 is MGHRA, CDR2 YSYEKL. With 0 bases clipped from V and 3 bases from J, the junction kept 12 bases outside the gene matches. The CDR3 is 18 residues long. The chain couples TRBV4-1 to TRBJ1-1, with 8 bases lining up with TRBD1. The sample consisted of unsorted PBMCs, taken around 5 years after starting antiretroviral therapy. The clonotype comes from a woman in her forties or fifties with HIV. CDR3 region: CASSQDLLTGGWDTEAFF. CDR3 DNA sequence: TGCGCCAGCAGCCAAGATCTACTAACAGGGGGTTGGGACACTGAAGCTTTCTTT.